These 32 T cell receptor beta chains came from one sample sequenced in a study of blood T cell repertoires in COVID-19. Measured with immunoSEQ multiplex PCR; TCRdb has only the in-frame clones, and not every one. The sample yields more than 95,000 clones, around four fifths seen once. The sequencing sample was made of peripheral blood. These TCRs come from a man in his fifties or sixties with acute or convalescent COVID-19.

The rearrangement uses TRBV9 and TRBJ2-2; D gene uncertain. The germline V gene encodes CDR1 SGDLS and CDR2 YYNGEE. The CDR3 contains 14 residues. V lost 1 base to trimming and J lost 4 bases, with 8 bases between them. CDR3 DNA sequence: TGTGCCAGCAGCGTAATGGAGAGCACCGGGGAGCTGTTTTTT. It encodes CASSVMESTGELFF.

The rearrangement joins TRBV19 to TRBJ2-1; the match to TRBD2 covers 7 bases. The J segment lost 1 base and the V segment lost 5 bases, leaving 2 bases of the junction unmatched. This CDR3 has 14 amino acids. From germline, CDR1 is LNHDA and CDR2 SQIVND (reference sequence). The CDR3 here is CASSGRESYNEQFF. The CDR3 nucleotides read TGTGCCAGTAGTGGGCGGGAGTCCTACAATGAGCAGTTCTTC. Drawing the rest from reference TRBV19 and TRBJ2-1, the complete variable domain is DGGITQSPKYLFRKEGQNVTLSCEQNLNHDAMYWYRQDPGQGLRLIYYSQIVNDFQKGDIAEGYSVSREKKESFPLTVTSAQKNPTAFYLCASSGRESYNEQFFGPGTRLTVL.

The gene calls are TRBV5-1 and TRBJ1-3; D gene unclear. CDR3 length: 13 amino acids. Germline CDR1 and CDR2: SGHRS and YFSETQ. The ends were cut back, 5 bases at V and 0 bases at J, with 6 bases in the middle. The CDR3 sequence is CASSPFSGNTIYF. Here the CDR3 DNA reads TGCGCCAGCAGTCCCTTCTCTGGAAACACCATATATTTT.

The CDR3, as DNA: TGTGCCAGCAGCGCATACACCGGGACTAGCGGGAGGCCAGATACGCAGTATTTT. Translated, it gives CASSAYTGTSGRPDTQYF. The chain uses TRBV11-2 and TRBJ2-3; 15 positions agree with TRBD2. Germline loops: CDR1 SGHAT, CDR2 FQNNGV. V lost 5 bases, J lost 4 bases, and 10 bases stayed unmatched. The CDR3 loop spans 18 amino acids.

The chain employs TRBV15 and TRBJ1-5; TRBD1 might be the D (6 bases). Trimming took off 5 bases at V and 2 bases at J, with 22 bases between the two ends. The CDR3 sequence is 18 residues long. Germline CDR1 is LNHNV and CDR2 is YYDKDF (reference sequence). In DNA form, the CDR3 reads TGTGCCACCAGCTTGTACAAGGGGGTCGGATTAGGCAATCAGCCCCAGCATTTT. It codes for CATSLYKGVGLGNQPQHF.

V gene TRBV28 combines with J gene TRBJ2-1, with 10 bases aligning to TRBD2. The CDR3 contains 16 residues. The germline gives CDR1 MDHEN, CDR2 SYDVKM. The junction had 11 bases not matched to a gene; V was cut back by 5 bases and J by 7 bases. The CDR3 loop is CASSLLAGRVGNEQFF. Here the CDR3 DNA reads TGTGCCAGCAGTCTACTAGCGGGGAGGGTTGGTAATGAGCAGTTCTTC.

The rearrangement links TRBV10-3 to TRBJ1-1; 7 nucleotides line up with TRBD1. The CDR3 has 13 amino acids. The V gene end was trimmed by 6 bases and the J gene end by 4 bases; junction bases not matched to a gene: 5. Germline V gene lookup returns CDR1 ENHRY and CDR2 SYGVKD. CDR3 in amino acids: CAIRPDRATEAFF. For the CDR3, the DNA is TGTGCCATCAGGCCCGACAGGGCCACTGAAGCTTTCTTT.

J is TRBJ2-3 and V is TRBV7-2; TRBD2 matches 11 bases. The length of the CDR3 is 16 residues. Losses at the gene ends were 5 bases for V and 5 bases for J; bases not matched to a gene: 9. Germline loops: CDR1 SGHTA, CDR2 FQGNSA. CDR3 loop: CASSPPGLAVGDTQYF. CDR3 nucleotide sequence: TGTGCCAGCAGCCCGCCGGGACTAGCGGTCGGAGATACGCAGTATTTT.

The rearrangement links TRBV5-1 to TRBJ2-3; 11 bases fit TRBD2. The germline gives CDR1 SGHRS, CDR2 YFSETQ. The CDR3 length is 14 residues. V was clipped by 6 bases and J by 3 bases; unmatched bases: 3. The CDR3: CASMPSGGTDTQYF. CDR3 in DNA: TGCGCCAGCATGCCTAGCGGGGGGACAGATACGCAGTATTTT.

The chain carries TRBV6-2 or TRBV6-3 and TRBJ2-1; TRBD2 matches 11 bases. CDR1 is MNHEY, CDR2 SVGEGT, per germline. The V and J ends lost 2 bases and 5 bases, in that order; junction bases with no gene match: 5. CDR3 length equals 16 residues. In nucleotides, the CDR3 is TGTGCCAGCAGTTACCCCGGGACTAGCGGACACAATGAGCAGTTCTTC. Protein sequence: CASSYPGTSGHNEQFF.

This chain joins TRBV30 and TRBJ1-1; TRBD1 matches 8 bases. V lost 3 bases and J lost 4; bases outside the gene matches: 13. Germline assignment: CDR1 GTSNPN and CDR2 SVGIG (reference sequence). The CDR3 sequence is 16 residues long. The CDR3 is CAWSYYQGAFGTEAFF. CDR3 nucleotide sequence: TGTGCCTGGAGCTACTATCAGGGGGCTTTTGGCACTGAAGCTTTCTTT.

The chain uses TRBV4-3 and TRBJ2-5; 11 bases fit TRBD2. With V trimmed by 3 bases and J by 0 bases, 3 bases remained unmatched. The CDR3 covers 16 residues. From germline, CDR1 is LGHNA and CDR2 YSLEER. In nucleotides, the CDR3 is TGCGCCAGCAGCCAGGGGACTAGCGGATACCAAGAGACCCAGTACTTC. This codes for CASSQGTSGYQETQYF.

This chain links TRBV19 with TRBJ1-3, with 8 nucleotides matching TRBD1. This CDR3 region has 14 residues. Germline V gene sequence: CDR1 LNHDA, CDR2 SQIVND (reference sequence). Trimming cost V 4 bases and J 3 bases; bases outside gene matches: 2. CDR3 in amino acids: CASSKGQDGNTIYF. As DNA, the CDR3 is TGTGCCAGTAGTAAGGGACAGGATGGAAACACCATATATTTT.

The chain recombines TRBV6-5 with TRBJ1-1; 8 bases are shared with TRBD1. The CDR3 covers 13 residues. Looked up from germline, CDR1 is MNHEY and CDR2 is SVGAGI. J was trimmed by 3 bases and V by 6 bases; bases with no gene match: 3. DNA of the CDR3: TGTGCCAGCAGGGCGACAGGGGACACTGAAGCTTTCTTT. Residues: CASRATGDTEAFF.

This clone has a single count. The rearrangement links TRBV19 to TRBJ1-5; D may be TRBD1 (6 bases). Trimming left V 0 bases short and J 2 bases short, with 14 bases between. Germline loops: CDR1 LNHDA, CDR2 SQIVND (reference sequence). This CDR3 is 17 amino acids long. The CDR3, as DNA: TGTGCCAGTAGTATAGATTATTCCCGACAGGGCAATCAGCCCCAGCATTTT. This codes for CASSIDYSRQGNQPQHF.

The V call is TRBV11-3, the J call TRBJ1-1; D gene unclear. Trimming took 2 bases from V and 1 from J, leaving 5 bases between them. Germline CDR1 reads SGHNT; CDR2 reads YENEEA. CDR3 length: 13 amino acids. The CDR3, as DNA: TGTGCCAGCAGCTTATCGAGGAACACTGAAGCTTTCTTT. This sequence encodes CASSLSRNTEAFF.

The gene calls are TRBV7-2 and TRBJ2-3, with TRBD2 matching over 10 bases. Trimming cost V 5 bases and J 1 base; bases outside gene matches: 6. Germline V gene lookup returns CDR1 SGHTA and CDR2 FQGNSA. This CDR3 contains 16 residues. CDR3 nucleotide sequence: TGTGCCAGCAGCCTGGGACTAGCGATCGGCACAGATACGCAGTATTTT. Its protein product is CASSLGLAIGTDTQYF.

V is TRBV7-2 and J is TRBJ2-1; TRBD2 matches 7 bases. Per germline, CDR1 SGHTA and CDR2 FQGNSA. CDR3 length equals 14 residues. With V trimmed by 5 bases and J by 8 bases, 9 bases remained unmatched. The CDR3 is CASSTLTSSDEQFF. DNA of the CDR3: TGTGCCAGCAGCACCCTGACTAGCAGCGATGAGCAGTTCTTC.

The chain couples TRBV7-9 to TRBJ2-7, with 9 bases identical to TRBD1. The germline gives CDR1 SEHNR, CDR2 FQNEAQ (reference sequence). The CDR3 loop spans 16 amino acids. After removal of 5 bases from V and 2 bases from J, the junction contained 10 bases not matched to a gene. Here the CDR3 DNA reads TGTGCCAGCAGCGCCCCGGGACAGGGTGCTACCTACGAGCAGTACTTC. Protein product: CASSAPGQGATYEQYF.

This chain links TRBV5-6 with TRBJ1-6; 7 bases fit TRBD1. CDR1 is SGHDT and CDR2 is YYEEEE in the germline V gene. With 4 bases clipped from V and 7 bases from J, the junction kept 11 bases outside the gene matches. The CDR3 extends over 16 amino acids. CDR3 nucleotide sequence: TGTGCCAGCAGCCATTGGACAGGTCTCTTGAATTCACCCCTCCACTTT. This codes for CASSHWTGLLNSPLHF.

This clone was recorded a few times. CDR3 coding DNA: TGTGCCATCAGCGACAGGGCCCCGGGCTCCTACAATGAGCAGTTCTTC. As protein: CAISDRAPGSYNEQFF. The J gene is TRBJ2-1, the V gene TRBV10-3, with 7 bases that match TRBD1. V shed 6 bases and J 0 bases; nucleotides not matched to a gene: 8. Germline V CDR1 and CDR2: ENHRY, SYGVKD. This CDR3 region has 16 residues.

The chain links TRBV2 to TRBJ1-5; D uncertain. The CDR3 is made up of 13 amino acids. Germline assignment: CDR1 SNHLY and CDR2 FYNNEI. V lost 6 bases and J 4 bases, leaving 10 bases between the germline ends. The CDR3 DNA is TGTGCCAGCAGGAGGTGGGAGAATCAGCCCCAGCATTTT. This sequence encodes CASRRWENQPQHF.

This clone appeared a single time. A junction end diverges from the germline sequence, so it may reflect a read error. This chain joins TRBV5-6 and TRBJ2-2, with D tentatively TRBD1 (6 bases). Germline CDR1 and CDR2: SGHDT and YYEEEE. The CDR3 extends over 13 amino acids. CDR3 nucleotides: TGTGCCAGCAGAGTGGTTGGGCGAGGGGGGCTGTTTTTT. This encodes CASRVVGRGGLFF.

CDR3 coding DNA: TGTGCCAGCAGCTTTGTGGCAGGGGAAAGCAATCAGCCCCAGCATTTT. Translated, it gives CASSFVAGESNQPQHF. The chain combines TRBV7-8 with TRBJ1-5, with D perhaps TRBD1 (6 bases). V shed 3 bases and J shed 1 base, with 13 bases lying between them. CDR1 and CDR2 from the germline V gene are SGHVS and FQNEAQ. CDR3 size: 16 residues.

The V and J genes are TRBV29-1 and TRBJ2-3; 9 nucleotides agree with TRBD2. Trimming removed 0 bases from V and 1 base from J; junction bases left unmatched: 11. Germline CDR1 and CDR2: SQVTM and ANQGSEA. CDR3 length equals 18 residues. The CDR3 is CSVEDVGAAGGRTDTQYF. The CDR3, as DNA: TGCAGCGTTGAAGACGTTGGAGCGGCGGGAGGGCGCACAGATACGCAGTATTTT.

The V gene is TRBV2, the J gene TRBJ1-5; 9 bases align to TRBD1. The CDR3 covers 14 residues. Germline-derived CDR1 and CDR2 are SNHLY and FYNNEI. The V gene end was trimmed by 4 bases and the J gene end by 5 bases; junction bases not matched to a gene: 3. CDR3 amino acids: CASSGRQGDQPQHF. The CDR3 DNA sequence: TGTGCCAGCAGTGGTAGACAGGGGGATCAGCCCCAGCATTTT.

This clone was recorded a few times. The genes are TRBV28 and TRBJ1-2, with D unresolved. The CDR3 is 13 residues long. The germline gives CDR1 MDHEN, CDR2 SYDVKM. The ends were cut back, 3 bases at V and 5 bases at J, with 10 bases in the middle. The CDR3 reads CASSFGRIYGYTF. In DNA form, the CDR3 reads TGTGCCAGCAGTTTCGGCAGGATTTATGGCTACACCTTC.

CDR3 loop: CASSPSGGNTEAFF. The DNA for the CDR3 is TGTGCCAGCAGCCCCTCCGGCGGGAACACTGAAGCTTTCTTT. The rearrangement links TRBV5-4 to TRBJ1-1; the D is unclear. The V gene lost 4 bases and the J gene lost 1 base, with 11 bases spanning the gap. The germline V gene has CDR1 SGHNT and CDR2 YYREEE (reference sequence). This CDR3 is built from 14 residues.

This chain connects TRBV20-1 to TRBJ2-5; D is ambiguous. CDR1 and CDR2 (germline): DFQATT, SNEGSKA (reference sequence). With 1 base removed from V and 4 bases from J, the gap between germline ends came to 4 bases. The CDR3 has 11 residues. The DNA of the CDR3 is TGCAGTGCTAGAGTCGGAGAGACCCAGTACTTC. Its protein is CSARVGETQYF.

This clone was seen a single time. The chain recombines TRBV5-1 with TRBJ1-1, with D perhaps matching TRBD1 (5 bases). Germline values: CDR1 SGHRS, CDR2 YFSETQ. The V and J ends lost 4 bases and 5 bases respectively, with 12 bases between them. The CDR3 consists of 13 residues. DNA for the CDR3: TGCGCCAGCAGCGCGGACATTGTGACTGAAGCTTTCTTT. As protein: CASSADIVTEAFF.

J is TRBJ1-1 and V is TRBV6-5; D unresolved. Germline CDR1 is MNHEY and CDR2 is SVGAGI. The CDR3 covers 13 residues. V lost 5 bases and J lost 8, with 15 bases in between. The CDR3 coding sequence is TGTGCCAGCAGTCTCCCGGGAGGCCGGGAAGCTTTCTTT. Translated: CASSLPGGREAFF.

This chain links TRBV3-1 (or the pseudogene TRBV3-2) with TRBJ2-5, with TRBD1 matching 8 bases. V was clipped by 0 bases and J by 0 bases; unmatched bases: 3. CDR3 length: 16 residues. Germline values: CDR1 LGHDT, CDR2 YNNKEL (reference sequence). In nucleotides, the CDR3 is TGTGCCAGCAGCCAAGACAGGGGGCCGTACCAAGAGACCCAGTACTTC. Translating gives CASSQDRGPYQETQYF.